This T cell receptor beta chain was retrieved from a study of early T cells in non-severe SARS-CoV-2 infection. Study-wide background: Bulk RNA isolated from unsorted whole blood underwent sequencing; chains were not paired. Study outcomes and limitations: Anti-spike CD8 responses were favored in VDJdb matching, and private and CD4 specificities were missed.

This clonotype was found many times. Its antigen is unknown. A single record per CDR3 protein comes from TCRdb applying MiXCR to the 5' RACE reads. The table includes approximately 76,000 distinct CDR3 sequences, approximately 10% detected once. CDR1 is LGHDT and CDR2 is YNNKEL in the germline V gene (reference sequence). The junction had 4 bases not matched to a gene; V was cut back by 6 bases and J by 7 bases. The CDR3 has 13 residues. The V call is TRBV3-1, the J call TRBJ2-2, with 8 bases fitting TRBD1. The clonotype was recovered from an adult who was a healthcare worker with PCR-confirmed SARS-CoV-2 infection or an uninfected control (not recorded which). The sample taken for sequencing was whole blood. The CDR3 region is CASRHTGGGELFF. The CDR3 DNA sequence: TGTGCCAGCAGGCACACAGGGGGCGGGGAGCTGTTTTTT.